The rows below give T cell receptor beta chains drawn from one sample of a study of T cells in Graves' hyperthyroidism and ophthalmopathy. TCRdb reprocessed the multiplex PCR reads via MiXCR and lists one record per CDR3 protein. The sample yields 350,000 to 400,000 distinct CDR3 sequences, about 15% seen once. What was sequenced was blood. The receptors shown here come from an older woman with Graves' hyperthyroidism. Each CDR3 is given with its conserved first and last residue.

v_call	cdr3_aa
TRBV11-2	CASATGYGNEKLFF
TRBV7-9	CASSAPGQNYEQYF
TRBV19	CASSNGDRGFGELFF
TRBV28	CASSSGVGGTVDNEQFF
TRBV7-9	CASSLAWETQYF
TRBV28	CASNNQPQHF
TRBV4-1	CASSQERGAYEQYF
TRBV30	CAWSAGTGELFF
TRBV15	CATSSSLRFYF
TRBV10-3	CAIRDTSTDTQYF
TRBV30	CAWSPGTRDTQYF
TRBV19	CASSIGPGAPNEKLFF
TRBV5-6	CASSLNGEWYF
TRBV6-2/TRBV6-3	CASIVDPGTGSTGELFF
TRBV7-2	CASSLRLAGNEQYF
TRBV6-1	CASSANRGNYGYTF
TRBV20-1	CSASQEVRQPQHF
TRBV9	CASSVDGRSYEQFF
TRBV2	CASSYLAESSYNEQFF
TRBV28	CASSPQRGDYNEQFF
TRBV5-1	CASSSRTGGYGYTF
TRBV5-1	CASSPSTGVTEAFF
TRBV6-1	CASSDLGTGTRAQYF
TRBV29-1	CSVYGTGATNEKLFF
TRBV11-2	CATLELGDGASGNTIYF
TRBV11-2	CASSREQGRGSPLHF
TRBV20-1	CSARGGATQETQYF
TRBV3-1	CASSSNRAGELFF
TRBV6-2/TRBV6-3	CASIQRVRDTYEQYF
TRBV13	CASSLSPGTITDTQYF
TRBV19	CASSIWGGGEQFF
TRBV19	CASSIVGSGQPQHF
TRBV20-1	CSAGVSGRRDEQFF
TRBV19	CASSTAQGGASTDTQYF
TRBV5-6	CASSLEQGATRNEQFF
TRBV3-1	CASSQVNRPGELFF
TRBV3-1	CASSQALGGTQYF
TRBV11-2	CASSDLAGVETQYF
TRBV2	CASSETGARRETQYF
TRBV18	CASSRGTGEQETQYF